Listed below are T cell receptor beta chains from one sample, sequenced in a study of cytomegalovirus exposure and HLA in healthy donors. Clones were read by immunoSEQ multiplex PCR, and TCRdb kept only the in-frame ones, dropping some. The data contain some 180,000 clones, about four fifths of them singletons. Material for sequencing was PBMCs. These receptors all stem from a woman in her 30s in good health and CMV-seronegative. The conserved cysteine and the conserved F or W are not part of the CDR3 here.

TRBV4-3	ASSQDLGTGGTEAF
TRBV27	ASSLSYDSSLYGYT
TRBV9	ASSVAVRGSIQY
TRBV6-5	ASSYGQYNSPLH
TRBV6-5	ASSYSWTGAGEQY
TRBV7-6	ASSLSGTGRHEQY
TRBV7-3	ASSLTKGADGYT
TRBV27	ASRNRDSFYEQY
TRBV19	ASSLAGPSYEQY
TRBV27	ASSLLGQGSYEQY